The sequence of this T cell receptor (beta chain) was determined in a study of blood T cell repertoires in COVID-19. The CDR3 runs 14 residues. CDR1 LNHDA and CDR2 SQIVND come from the germline V gene (reference sequence). V was trimmed by 4 bases and J by 1 base, leaving 10 bases between them. The data were produced by immunoSEQ multiplex PCR, yet TCRdb's version contains in-frame clones alone and is incomplete. The sample records 300,000 to 500,000 clones, around 89% being singletons. Material: PBMCs or T cells enriched from blood (not recorded which). The J gene is TRBJ1-1, the V gene TRBV19; TRBD1 might be the D (6 bases). The receptor's source is a woman aged 25 to 39 with acute COVID-19. The CDR3 DNA sequence: TGTGCCAGTAGTACCACAGGGTGGAACACTGAAGCTTTCTTT. Amino acids: CASSTTGWNTEAFF.